This T cell receptor (beta chain) was obtained from a study of blood T cell repertoires in COVID-19 (dated by TCRdb to between 2020 and 2021). About the study as a whole: Collaborator samples came from the United States, Italy and Spain and covered acute and convalescent phases of COVID-19. The material from the prospective study consisted of cDNA or gDNA derived from T cells, B-cell-depleted T cells, or PBMCs. Deeply sampled blood TCRbeta repertoires from subjects exposed to, actively infected with, or recovered from COVID-19 were included in the dataset. The repertoires were made available in a free public database intended to serve as a resource for research on the immune response to SARS-CoV-2. The samples were drawn from the first 160 participants of the ongoing ImmuneRACE study and from over a thousand subjects provided by 6 global collaborators. Sample metadata almost always included a de-identified subject ID, COVID-19 status, age in years and sex. HLA class I and class II types, where available, came from metadata supplied by the sample provider rather than from assay-based typing. What the work shows at the level of the full study, not this receptor alone: Clinical and demographic metadata were provided uncurated, with the amount varying by source and participant.

The CDR3 runs 14 amino acids, cysteine and phenylalanine included. Of the read, only the CDR3 DNA is kept; its 42 bases are in frame from base 1. The germline V gene encodes CDR1 LGHNT and CDR2 FRNRAP. Between the V and J ends, shortened by 7 bases and 7 bases respectively, the junction contains 16 bases. The immunoSEQ Assay, a bias-controlled multiplex PCR, was used to amplify TCRbeta CDR3 regions from genomic DNA. In the paper's pipeline: The number of nucleated cells in each sample was estimated from the amplification of reference gene primers within the assay. To quantify the absolute abundance of each unique TCRbeta CDR3 rearrangement, sequence reads were collapsed and filtered. For each sample, productive Simpson clonality was calculated as the square root of Simpson's diversity index over productive rearrangements. TCRdb's version of the immuneACCESS table is confined to in-frame rearrangements and falls short of the full clone set. An unresolved V gene accounts for under half of the shortfall where checked; the remainder is of unknown origin. The V and J calls and the clone size are those of that table, but D and trimming were determined from the DNA. The sample data list 250,000 to 300,000 clones, and roughly 86% of these were observed just once. 1.5% to 2% of the sample is in the top ten clones.

Comment on this clone: Its antigen has not been determined. Nothing much larger sits one base from this clone, and base qualities are not available.

Participants in the prospective study were enrolled through a virtual design, were aged roughly 18 to 100 years, and lived in 24 United States geographic areas. To assign participants to cohorts, the prospective study relied on clinical history that participants themselves reported in a screening survey and a study questionnaire. Recovered participants in ImmuneRACE Cohort 3 were defined as having two consecutive negative NP/OP PCR tests, clearance from a healthcare professional, or resolution of symptoms. Each participant in the prospective study had whole blood, serum and a nasopharyngeal or oropharyngeal swab collected by mobile phlebotomists. Additional blood draws and questionnaires over an approximately 2-month period could optionally be provided by prospective study participants. Before DNA extraction, blood samples from the prospective study were shipped at room temperature or frozen.

The clonotype originates from a woman in her sixties or seventies who had recovered from COVID-19. Sequenced material: PBMCs or T cells enriched from blood (not recorded which). The rearrangement combines TRBV12-5 with TRBJ1-4; the D gene is unclear. The CDR3 protein sequence reads: CASAIDTEAEKLFF. The DNA sequence is given as TGTGCTAGTGCCATCGACACAGAAGCTGAAAAACTGTTTTTT.